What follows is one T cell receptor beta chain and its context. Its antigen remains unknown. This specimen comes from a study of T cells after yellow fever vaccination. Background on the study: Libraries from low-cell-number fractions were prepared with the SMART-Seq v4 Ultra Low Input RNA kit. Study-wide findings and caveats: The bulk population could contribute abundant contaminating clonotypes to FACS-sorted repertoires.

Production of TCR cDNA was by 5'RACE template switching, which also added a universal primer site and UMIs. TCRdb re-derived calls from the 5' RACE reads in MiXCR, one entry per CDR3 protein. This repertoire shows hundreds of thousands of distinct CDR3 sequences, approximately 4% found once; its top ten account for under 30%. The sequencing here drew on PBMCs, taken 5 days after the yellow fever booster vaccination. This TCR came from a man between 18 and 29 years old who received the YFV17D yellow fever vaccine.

The DNA of the CDR3 is TGTGCCAGCAGCGTGGTAGACACAGATACGCAGTATTTT. This translates into CASSVVDTDTQYF. The chain links TRBV9 to TRBJ2-3; D is unclear. Germline values: CDR1 SGDLS, CDR2 YYNGEE. This CDR3 has 13 residues. Trimming stripped 2 bases from V and 2 bases from J, with 6 bases between. Filled out from reference TRBV9 and TRBJ2-3, the complete variable domain reads DSGVTQTPKHLITATGQRVTLRCSPRSGDLSVYWYQQSLDQGLQFLIQYYNGEERAKGNILERFSAQQFPDLHSELNLSSLELGDSALYFCASSVVDTDTQYFGPGTRLTVL.